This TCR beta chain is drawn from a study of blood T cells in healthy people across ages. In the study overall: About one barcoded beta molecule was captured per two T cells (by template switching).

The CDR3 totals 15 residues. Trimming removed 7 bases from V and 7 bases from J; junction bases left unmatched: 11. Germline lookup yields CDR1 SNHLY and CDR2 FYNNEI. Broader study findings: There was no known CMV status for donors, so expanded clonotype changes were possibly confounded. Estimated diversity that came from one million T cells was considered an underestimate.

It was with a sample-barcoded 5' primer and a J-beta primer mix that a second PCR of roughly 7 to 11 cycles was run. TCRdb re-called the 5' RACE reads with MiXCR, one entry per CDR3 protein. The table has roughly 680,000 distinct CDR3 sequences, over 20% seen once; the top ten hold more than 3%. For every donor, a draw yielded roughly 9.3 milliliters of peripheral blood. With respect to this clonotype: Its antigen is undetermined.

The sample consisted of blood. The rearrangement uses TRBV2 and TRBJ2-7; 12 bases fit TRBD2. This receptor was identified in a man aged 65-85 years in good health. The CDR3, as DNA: TGTGCCAGCAAGGCCGTGACTAGCGGGAGTGGAGAGCAGTACTTC. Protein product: CASKAVTSGSGEQYF.